The 23 T cell receptor beta chains listed next were all sequenced from one sample in a study of shared clonotypes between healthy human individuals. Sequenced by immunoSEQ multiplex PCR; TCRdb stores in-frame clones only, minus some. The table shows approximately 940,000 clones, with over 75% occurring only once. The sample comprised memory CD4+ T cells sorted from blood. Subset specified: CD45RA-negative fraction. The origin of the receptors is a man between 18 and 35 years old in good health.

The CDR3 nucleotides read TGTGCCAGCAGCTTTGACCGAGGGGTTCTTTCCGTAGAAGCTTTCTTT. This codes for CASSFDRGVLSVEAFF. The V call is TRBV5-4, the J call TRBJ1-1; TRBD1 might be the D (5 bases). V lost 2 bases and J 8 bases, leaving 22 bases between the germline ends. The CDR3 is 16 amino acids. Germline V gene data show CDR1 as SGHNT and CDR2 as YYREEE (reference sequence).

This chain joins TRBV5-4 and TRBJ2-5, with D perhaps assigned TRBD1 or TRBD2 (5 bases each). The V gene's germline CDR1 is SGHNT and CDR2 YYREEE (reference sequence). The ends were cut back, 2 bases at V and 5 bases at J, with 16 bases in the middle. CDR3 length equals 15 residues. The CDR3 is CASSFPRGRSETQYF. The CDR3 DNA is TGTGCCAGCAGCTTTCCACGGGGCAGGAGTGAGACCCAGTACTTC.

With respect to this clone: This same CDR3 is encoded by further DNA sequences in the sample. The chain is built from TRBV7-9 and TRBJ2-7; D is ambiguous. Germline V CDR1 and CDR2: SEHNR, FQNEAQ (reference sequence). The ends were cut back, 2 bases at V and 7 bases at J, with 9 bases in the middle. This CDR3 has 12 residues. This CDR3 is CASSLLTYEQYF. The CDR3 nucleotides are TGTGCCAGCAGCTTATTGACGTATGAGCAGTACTTC.

The rearrangement joins TRBV27 to TRBJ1-2; TRBD1 matches at 10 bases. Germline assignment: CDR1 MNHEY and CDR2 SMNVEV (reference sequence). The CDR3 is 14 residues long. V trimming: 5 bases; J trimming: 4 bases; junction bases outside the gene matches: 4. CDR3 in DNA: TGTGCCAGCAGTCTCCGGGACAGGGGCTATGGCTACACCTTC. Protein sequence: CASSLRDRGYGYTF.

V gene TRBV23-1 combines with J gene TRBJ1-5; D call uncertain. TRBV23-1 carries the ORF label, with uncertain function. The V and J ends lost 1 base and 1 base respectively, with 2 bases between them. This CDR3 spans 13 amino acids. The CDR3, as DNA: TGCGCCAGCAGTCAATTAAGCAATCAGCCCCAGCATTTT. It yields the protein CASSQLSNQPQHF.

The genes are TRBV2 and TRBJ2-1; a possible D gene is TRBD1 (6 bases). V was clipped by 11 bases and J by 2 bases, with 13 bases between them. The CDR3 has 13 residues. CDR1 and CDR2 from the germline V gene are SNHLY and FYNNEI. The CDR3 loop reads CAFTGSPYNEQFF. CDR3 coding DNA: TGTGCCTTTACAGGGAGCCCCTACAATGAGCAGTTCTTC.

This clone was detected only once. The chain is built from TRBV28 and TRBJ2-5; D is undetermined. Trimming removed 5 bases from V and 7 bases from J, with 11 bases in between. This CDR3 comprises 12 residues. Germline V CDR1 and CDR2: MDHEN, SYDVKM. The CDR3 here is CASSTLLGTQYF. CDR3 sequence (DNA): TGTGCCAGCAGTACCCTTCTGGGGACCCAGTACTTC.

This clone was seen many times. At the DNA level, this CDR3 is encoded by other sequences in the same sample as well. The chain has TRBV9 and TRBJ2-3, with D possibly TRBD1 on 7 matching bases. CDR1 and CDR2 (germline): SGDLS, YYNGEE. V lost 4 bases to trimming and J lost 5 bases, with 14 bases between them. CDR3 size: 14 residues. CDR3 amino acids: CASSPRGVGDTQYF. The DNA of the CDR3 is TGTGCCAGCAGCCCCAGGGGGGTTGGAGATACGCAGTATTTT.

The chain links TRBV9 to TRBJ1-2; TRBD1 matches at 7 bases. CDR3 length: 14 amino acids. Per the germline V gene, CDR1 is SGDLS and CDR2 is YYNGEE. After removal of 1 base from V and 2 bases from J, the junction contained 2 bases not matched to a gene. CDR3 residues: CASSVTGENYGYTF. CDR3 sequence (DNA): TGTGCCAGCAGCGTAACAGGGGAGAACTATGGCTACACCTTC.

V is TRBV6-1 and J is TRBJ2-1, with a possible D match to TRBD2 (5 bases). Germline CDR1 and CDR2: MNHNS and SASEGT. The V end lost 6 bases, the J end lost 10 bases, and 10 bases lay between the germline ends. CDR3 length: 11 amino acids. DNA for the CDR3: TGTGCCAGCAGCACCCGAGGGGAGCAGTTCTTC. It is translated as CASSTRGEQFF.

In the case of this clone: Additional DNA sequences in this sample encode the identical CDR3. The rearrangement joins TRBV5-1 to TRBJ2-5, with D possibly matching TRBD2 (6 bases). The CDR3 loop spans 14 amino acids. V lost 4 bases to trimming and J lost 1 base, with 11 bases between them. The V gene's germline CDR1 is SGHRS and CDR2 YFSETQ. The DNA of the CDR3 is TGCGCCAGCAGCGGGAGCGGGTTCCAAGAGACCCAGTACTTC. Amino acids: CASSGSGFQETQYF.

The chain combines TRBV5-4 with TRBJ2-7; 11 bases agree with TRBD1. Per the germline V gene, CDR1 is SGHNT and CDR2 is YYREEE (reference sequence). Trimming removed 2 bases from V and 4 bases from J; junction bases left unmatched: 5. CDR3 length: 15 residues. CDR3 DNA: TGTGCCAGCAGCTTACAGGACAGGGGGCGGTACGAGCAGTACTTC. Amino acid sequence: CASSLQDRGRYEQYF.

This clone appeared a few times. V is TRBV27 and J is TRBJ1-6; 12 bases fit TRBD1. The CDR3 sequence is 14 residues long. The germline V gene has CDR1 MNHEY and CDR2 SMNVEV (reference sequence). The V segment lost 6 bases and the J segment 13 bases; nucleotides outside the gene matches: 7. The DNA of the CDR3 is TGTGCCAGCAGATTTCGGGACAGGGGGCTTCCCCTCCACTTT. Its protein product is CASRFRDRGLPLHF.

V gene TRBV6-1 combines with J gene TRBJ2-5; 12 nucleotides align to TRBD2. The trim removed 4 bases at V and 5 bases at J, leaving 14 bases unmatched. Germline assignment: CDR1 MNHNS and CDR2 SASEGT. This CDR3 comprises 18 residues. The CDR3: CASSVSSGGGRVSETQYF. DNA of the CDR3: TGTGCCAGCAGTGTCTCTAGCGGGGGGGGCCGTGTGTCTGAGACCCAGTACTTC.

The V call is TRBV19, the J call TRBJ2-5; 8 bases fit TRBD1. Germline V CDR1 and CDR2: LNHDA, SQIVND (reference sequence). V trimming: 5 bases; J trimming: 6 bases; junction bases outside the gene matches: 8. The CDR3 consists of 14 residues. The CDR3 nucleotides read TGTGCCAGTAGTCCAGGGGGCAGGGGTAAGACCCAGTACTTC. Its translation is CASSPGGRGKTQYF.

CDR3 DNA sequence: TGTGCCAGCAGCTTAGTGGCGGGAGGGAGGTACAATGAGCAGTTCTTC. It specifies CASSLVAGGRYNEQFF. V and J are TRBV7-2 and TRBJ2-1, with 9 bases matching TRBD2. CDR1 is SGHTA and CDR2 is FQGNSA in the germline V gene. V trimming: 1 base; J trimming: 4 bases; junction bases outside the gene matches: 5. The CDR3 is made up of 16 amino acids.

This clone was observed once. The chain carries TRBV4-3 and TRBJ2-2; possibly TRBD1 or TRBD2 for D (5 bases each). V dropped 0 bases and J dropped 13 bases, with 12 bases sitting between them. The CDR3 covers 13 residues. Looked up from germline, CDR1 is LGHNA and CDR2 is YSLEER. This chain's CDR3 is CASSQEGVNGLFF. The CDR3, as DNA: TGCGCCAGCAGCCAAGAGGGGGTCAATGGGCTGTTTTTT.

V usage is TRBV19 and J usage is TRBJ1-2; D call uncertain. This CDR3 is 14 amino acids long. V lost 6 bases to trimming and J lost 4 bases, with 15 bases between them. CDR1 and CDR2 (germline): LNHDA, SQIVND (reference sequence). CDR3 in DNA: TGTGCCAGTAGCCCTACCTTGCCCCCCTATGGCTACACCTTC. This encodes CASSPTLPPYGYTF.

Turning to this clone: Other DNA sequences in this sample translate to the same CDR3. The V gene is TRBV5-1, the J gene TRBJ2-1, with 10 bases fitting TRBD1. Trimming cost V 1 base and J 0 bases; bases outside gene matches: 1. The CDR3 is 16 residues long. Germline assignment: CDR1 SGHRS and CDR2 YFSETQ. CDR3 sequence (DNA): TGCGCCAGCAGCTTGAGGACAGGGGGCTCCTACAATGAGCAGTTCTTC. It yields the protein CASSLRTGGSYNEQFF.

The V call is TRBV6-1, the J call TRBJ2-3; a weak D match, TRBD2 (5 bases). Germline V gene sequence: CDR1 MNHNS, CDR2 SASEGT. The CDR3 consists of 14 residues. V lost 2 bases, J lost 8 bases, and 14 bases lay in between. The CDR3: CASSESSGFGTQYF. The CDR3 DNA reads as TGTGCCAGCAGTGAATCTTCGGGGTTTGGTACGCAGTATTTT.

J is TRBJ1-4 and V is TRBV30; tentative D call: TRBD1 (5 bases). With 0 bases removed from V and 3 bases from J, the gap between germline ends came to 11 bases. The germline V gene has CDR1 GTSNPN and CDR2 SVGIG (reference sequence). The CDR3 loop spans 15 amino acids. The CDR3 DNA follows: TGTGCCTGGAGTGTACTCGACAGTCCTAATGAAAAACTGTTTTTT. It codes for CAWSVLDSPNEKLFF.

In DNA, the CDR3 is TGTGCCAGCACCGCCGGACAGGGTGGGGGATCATCCCAGTACTTC. It codes for CASTAGQGGGSSQYF. The rearrangement joins TRBV7-2 to TRBJ2-5; 8 bases agree with TRBD1. Germline V lookup: CDR1 SGHTA, CDR2 FQGNSA. With V trimmed by 7 bases and J by 9 bases, 16 bases remained unmatched. The CDR3 sequence is 15 residues long.

This clone has a single count. This same CDR3 is encoded by further DNA sequences in the sample. The chain is built from TRBV18 and TRBJ2-7; perhaps TRBD1 as D (5 bases). CDR1 KGHSH and CDR2 LQKENI come from the germline V gene. This CDR3 region has 13 residues. V was pared by 2 bases and J by 3 bases, with 8 bases between. For the CDR3, the DNA is TGTGCCAGCTCACCATTAGGGGACTACGAGCAGTACTTC. Its protein product is CASSPLGDYEQYF.